The 5 T cell receptor beta chains listed next were all sequenced from one sample in a study of OX40 agonist ivuxolimab in advanced cancers. The protocol was immunoSEQ multiplex PCR, while the TCRdb copy is restricted to in-frame clones and leaves out a portion. The data hold fewer than 25,000 clones, with roughly four fifths observed a single time. The material sequenced was CD4+ or CD8+ T cells sorted from blood, taken in a trial of the OX40 agonist ivuxolimab. These receptors all stem from an adult with an advanced solid tumor such as melanoma, head and neck, liver or kidney cancer.

The V gene is TRBV25-1, the J gene TRBJ2-2, with 10 positions matching TRBD1. The CDR3 totals 15 residues. CDR1 is MGHDK and CDR2 is SYGVNS in the germline V gene. The V and J ends lost 4 bases and 5 bases, in that order; junction bases with no gene match: 4. CDR3 nucleotides: TGTGCCAGCAGTGGACAGGGGGCGCGGACCGGGGAGCTGTTTTTT. This encodes CASSGQGARTGELFF.

V is TRBV9 and J is TRBJ1-5; 9 bases are shared with TRBD1. With 3 bases clipped from V and 6 bases from J, the junction kept 7 bases outside the gene matches. This CDR3 is 15 amino acids long. Germline-derived CDR1 and CDR2 are SGDLS and YYNGEE. The CDR3 loop reads CASSAGQGTGQPQHF. CDR3 coding DNA: TGTGCCAGCAGCGCCGGACAGGGGACGGGTCAGCCCCAGCATTTT.

Concerning this clone itself: At the DNA level, this CDR3 is encoded by other sequences in the same sample as well. V and J are TRBV19 and TRBJ2-7; TRBD1 might be the D (6 bases). V was clipped by 6 bases and J by 0 bases, with 12 bases between them. This CDR3 has 14 amino acids. The germline gives CDR1 LNHDA, CDR2 SQIVND (reference sequence). The CDR3 sequence is CASSPRDNSYEQYF. The DNA for the CDR3 is TGTGCCAGTAGCCCTCGGGACAACTCCTACGAGCAGTACTTC.

This clone came up many times. The chain uses TRBV27 and TRBJ2-6; D gene unclear. CDR3 length: 16 amino acids. Germline-derived CDR1 and CDR2 are MNHEY and SMNVEV (reference sequence). V dropped 6 bases and J dropped 2 bases, with 14 bases sitting between them. The CDR3: CASRPQGSAGANVLTF. Written as DNA, the CDR3 is TGTGCCAGCAGACCCCAAGGCTCCGCTGGGGCCAACGTCCTGACTTTC.

J is TRBJ2-1 and V is TRBV29-1; D may be TRBD1 or TRBD2 (5 bases each). The germline gives CDR1 SQVTM, CDR2 ANQGSEA. The CDR3 is 16 residues long. V lost 0 bases and J 4 bases, leaving 16 bases between the germline ends. In DNA, the CDR3 is TGCAGCGTTGAAGATGGGACGGACTCCCCGTACAATGAGCAGTTCTTC. Amino acid sequence: CSVEDGTDSPYNEQFF.